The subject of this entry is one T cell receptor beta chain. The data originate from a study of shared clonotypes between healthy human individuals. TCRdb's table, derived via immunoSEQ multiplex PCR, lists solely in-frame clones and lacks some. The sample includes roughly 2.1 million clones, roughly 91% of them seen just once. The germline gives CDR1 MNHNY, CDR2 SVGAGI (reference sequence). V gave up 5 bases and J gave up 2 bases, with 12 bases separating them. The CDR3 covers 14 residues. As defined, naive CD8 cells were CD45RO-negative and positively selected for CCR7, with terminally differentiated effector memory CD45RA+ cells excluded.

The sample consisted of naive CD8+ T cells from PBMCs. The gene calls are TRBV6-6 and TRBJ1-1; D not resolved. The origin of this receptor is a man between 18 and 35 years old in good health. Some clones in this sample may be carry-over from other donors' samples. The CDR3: CASSPGRVNTEAFF. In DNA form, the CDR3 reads TGTGCCAGCAGTCCCGGGAGGGTTAACACTGAAGCTTTCTTT.